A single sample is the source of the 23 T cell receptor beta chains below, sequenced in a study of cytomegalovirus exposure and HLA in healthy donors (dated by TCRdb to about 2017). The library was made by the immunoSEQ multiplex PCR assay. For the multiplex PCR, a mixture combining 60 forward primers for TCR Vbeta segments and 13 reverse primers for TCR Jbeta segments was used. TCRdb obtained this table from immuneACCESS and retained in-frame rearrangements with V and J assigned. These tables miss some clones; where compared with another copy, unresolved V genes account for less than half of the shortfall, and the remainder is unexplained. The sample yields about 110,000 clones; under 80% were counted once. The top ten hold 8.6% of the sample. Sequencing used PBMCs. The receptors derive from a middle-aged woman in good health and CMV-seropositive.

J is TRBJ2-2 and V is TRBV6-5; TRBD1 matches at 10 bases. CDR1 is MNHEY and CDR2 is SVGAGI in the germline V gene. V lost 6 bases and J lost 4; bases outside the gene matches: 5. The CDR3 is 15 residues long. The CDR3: CASSARTGGTGELFF. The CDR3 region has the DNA TGTGCCAGCAGCGCCCGGACAGGGGGCACCGGGGAGCTGTTTTTT.

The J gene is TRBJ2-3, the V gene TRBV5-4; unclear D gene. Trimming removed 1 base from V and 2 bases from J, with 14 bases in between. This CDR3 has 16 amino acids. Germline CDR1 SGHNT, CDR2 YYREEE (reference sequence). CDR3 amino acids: CASSLQAPQNTDTQYF. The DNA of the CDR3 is TGTGCCAGCAGCTTGCAGGCACCCCAGAACACAGATACGCAGTATTTT.

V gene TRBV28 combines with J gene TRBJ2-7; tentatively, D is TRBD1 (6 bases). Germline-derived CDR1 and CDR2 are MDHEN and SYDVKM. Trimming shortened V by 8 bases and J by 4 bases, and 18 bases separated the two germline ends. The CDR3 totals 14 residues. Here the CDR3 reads CASASGTMTYEQYF. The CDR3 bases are TGTGCCAGCGCCTCCGGGACAATGACTTACGAGCAGTACTTC.

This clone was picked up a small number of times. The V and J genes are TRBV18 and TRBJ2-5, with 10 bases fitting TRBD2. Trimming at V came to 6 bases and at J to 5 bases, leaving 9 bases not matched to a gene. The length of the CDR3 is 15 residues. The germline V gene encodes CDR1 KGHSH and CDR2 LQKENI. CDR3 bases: TGTGCCAGCTCCCCCTATGGACTAGCGGACGAGACCCAGTACTTC. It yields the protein CASSPYGLADETQYF.

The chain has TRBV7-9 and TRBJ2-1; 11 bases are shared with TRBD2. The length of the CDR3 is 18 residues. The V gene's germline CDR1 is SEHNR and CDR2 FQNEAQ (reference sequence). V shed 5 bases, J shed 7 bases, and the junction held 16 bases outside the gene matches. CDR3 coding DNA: TGTGCCAGCAGCGTTAGACTAGCGGGATGTGGTACCGCTAATGAGCAGTTCTTC. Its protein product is CASSVRLAGCGTANEQFF. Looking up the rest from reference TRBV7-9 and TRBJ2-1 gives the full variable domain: DTGVSQNPRHKITKRGQNVTFRCDPISEHNRLYWYRQTLGQGPEFLTYFQNEAQLEKSRLLSDRFSAERPKGSFSTLEIQRTEQGDSAMYLCASSVRLAGCGTANEQFFGPGTRLTVL.

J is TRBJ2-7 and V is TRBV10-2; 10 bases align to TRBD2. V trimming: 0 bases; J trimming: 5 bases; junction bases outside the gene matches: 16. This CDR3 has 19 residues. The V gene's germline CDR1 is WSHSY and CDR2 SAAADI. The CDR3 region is CASSESFRPLAGEEDEQYF. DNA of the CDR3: TGCGCCAGCAGTGAGTCGTTCCGCCCGCTAGCGGGAGAAGAGGACGAGCAGTACTTC.

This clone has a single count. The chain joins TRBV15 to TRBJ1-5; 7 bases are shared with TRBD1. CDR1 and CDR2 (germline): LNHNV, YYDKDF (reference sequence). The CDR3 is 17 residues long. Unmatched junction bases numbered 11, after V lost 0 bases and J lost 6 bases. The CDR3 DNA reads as TGTGCCACCAGCAGAGATGTCGAGGACAGGAGTCGTCAGCCCCAGCATTTT. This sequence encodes CATSRDVEDRSRQPQHF.

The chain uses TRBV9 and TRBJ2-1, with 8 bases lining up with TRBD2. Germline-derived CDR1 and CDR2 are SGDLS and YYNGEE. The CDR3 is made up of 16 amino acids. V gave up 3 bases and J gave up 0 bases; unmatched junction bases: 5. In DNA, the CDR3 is TGTGCCAGCAGCGGAAAGAGCGGGGGCTCCTACAATGAGCAGTTCTTC. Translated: CASSGKSGGSYNEQFF.

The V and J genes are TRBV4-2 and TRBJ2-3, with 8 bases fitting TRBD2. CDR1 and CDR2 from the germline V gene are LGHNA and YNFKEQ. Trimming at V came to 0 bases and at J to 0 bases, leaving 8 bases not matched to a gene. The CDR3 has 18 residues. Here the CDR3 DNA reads TGTGCCAGCAGCCAAGATGGGCGGCGGGGGGTAAGCACAGATACGCAGTATTTT. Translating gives CASSQDGRRGVSTDTQYF.

The CDR3 nucleotides are TGTGCCACCAAGACAGGGCGGACTGAAGCTTTCTTT. Encoded protein: CATKTGRTEAFF. V gene TRBV19 combines with J gene TRBJ1-1; 7 bases are a match to TRBD1. The ends lost 10 bases at V and 5 bases at J; junction bases unmatched: 7. The CDR3 runs 12 residues. The germline V gene has CDR1 LNHDA and CDR2 SQIVND (reference sequence).

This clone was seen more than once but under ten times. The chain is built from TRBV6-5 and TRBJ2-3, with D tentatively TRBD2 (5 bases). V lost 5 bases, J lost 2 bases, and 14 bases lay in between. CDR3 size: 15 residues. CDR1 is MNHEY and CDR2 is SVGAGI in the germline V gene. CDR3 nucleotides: TGTGCCAGCAGTCCCGGACGGGATTACACAGATACGCAGTATTTT. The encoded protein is CASSPGRDYTDTQYF.

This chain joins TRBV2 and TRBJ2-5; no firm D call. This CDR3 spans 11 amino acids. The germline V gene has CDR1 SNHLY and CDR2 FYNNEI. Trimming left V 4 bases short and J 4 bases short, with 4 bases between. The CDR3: CASSVRETQYF. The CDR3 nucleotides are TGTGCCAGCAGTGTTAGAGAGACCCAGTACTTC.

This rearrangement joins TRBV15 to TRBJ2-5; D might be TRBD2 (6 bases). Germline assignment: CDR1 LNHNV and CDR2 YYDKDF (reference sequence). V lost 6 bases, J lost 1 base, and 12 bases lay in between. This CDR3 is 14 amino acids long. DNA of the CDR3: TGTGCCACCAGAAACTTGGGGGGCCAAGAGACCCAGTACTTC. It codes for CATRNLGGQETQYF.

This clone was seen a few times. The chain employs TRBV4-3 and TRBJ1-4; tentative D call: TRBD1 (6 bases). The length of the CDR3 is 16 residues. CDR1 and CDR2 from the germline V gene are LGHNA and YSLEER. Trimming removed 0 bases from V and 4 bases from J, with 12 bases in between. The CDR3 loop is CASSQDFGQFNEKLFF. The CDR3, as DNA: TGCGCCAGCAGCCAAGACTTCGGACAGTTTAATGAAAAACTGTTTTTT.

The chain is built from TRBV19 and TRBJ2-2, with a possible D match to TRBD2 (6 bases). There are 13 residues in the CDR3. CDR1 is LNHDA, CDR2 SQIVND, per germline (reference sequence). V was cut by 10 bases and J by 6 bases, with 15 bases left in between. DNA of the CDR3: TGTGCCATCATGTCGGGAGCGGCCGGGGAGCTGTTTTTT. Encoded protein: CAIMSGAAGELFF.

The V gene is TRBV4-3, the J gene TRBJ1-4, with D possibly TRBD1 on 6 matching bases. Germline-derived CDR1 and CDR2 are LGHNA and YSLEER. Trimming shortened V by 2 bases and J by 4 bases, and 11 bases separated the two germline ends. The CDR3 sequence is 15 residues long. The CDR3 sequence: CASSQTGRGNEKLFF. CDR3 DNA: TGCGCCAGCAGCCAAACAGGGCGAGGTAATGAAAAACTGTTTTTT.

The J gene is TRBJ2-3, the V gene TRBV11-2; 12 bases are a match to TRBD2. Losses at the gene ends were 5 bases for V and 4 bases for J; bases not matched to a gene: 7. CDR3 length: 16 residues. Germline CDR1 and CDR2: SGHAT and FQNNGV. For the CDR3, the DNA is TGTGCCAGCAGCCCTAGACTAGCGGGAGTTTCAGATACGCAGTATTTT. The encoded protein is CASSPRLAGVSDTQYF.

CDR3 region: CASSLRTGADGYTF. The CDR3 region has the DNA TGTGCCAGCAGCTTGCGAACAGGGGCGGATGGCTACACCTTC. The gene calls are TRBV28 and TRBJ1-2, with 7 bases aligning to TRBD1. The germline CDR1 and CDR2 sequences are MDHEN and SYDVKM. V was pared by 6 bases and J by 6 bases, with 10 bases of the junction left unmatched. This CDR3 contains 14 residues.

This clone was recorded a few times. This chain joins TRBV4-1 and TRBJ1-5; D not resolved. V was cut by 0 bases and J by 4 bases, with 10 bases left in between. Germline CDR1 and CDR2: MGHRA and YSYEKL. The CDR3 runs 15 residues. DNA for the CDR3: TGCGCCAGCAGCCAAGATTCCCTTCTTAATCAGCCCCAGCATTTT. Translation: CASSQDSLLNQPQHF.

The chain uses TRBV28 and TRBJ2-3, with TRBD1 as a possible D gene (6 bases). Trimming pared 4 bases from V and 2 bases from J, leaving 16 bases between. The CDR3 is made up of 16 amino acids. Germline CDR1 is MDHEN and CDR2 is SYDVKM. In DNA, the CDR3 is TGTGCCAGCAGTTCGAAACAGGGAGTTGTCACAGATACGCAGTATTTT. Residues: CASSSKQGVVTDTQYF.

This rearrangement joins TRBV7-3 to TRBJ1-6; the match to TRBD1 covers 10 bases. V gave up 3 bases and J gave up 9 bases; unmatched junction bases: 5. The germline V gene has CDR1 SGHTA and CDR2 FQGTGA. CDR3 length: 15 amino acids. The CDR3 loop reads CASSFRDRGSSPLHF. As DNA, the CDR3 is TGTGCCAGCAGCTTCCGGGACAGGGGAAGTTCACCCCTCCACTTT.

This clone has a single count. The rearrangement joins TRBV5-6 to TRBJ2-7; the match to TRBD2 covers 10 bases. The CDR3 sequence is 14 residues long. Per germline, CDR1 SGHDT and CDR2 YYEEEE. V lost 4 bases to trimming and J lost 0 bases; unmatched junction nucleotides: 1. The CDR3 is CASSRLAGSYEQYF. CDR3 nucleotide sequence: TGTGCCAGCAGCCGACTAGCGGGCTCCTACGAGCAGTACTTC.

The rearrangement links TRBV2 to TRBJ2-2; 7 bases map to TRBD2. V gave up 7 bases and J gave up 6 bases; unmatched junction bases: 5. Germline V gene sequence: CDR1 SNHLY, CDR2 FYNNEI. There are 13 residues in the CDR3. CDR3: CASNREVAGELFF. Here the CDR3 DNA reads TGTGCCAGCAACCGGGAGGTGGCCGGGGAGCTGTTTTTT. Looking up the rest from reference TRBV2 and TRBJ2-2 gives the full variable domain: EPEVTQTPSHQVTQMGQEVILRCVPISNHLYFYWYRQILGQKVEFLVSFYNNEISEKSEIFDDQFSVERPDGSNFTLKIRSTKLEDSAMYFCASNREVAGELFFGEGSRLTVL.